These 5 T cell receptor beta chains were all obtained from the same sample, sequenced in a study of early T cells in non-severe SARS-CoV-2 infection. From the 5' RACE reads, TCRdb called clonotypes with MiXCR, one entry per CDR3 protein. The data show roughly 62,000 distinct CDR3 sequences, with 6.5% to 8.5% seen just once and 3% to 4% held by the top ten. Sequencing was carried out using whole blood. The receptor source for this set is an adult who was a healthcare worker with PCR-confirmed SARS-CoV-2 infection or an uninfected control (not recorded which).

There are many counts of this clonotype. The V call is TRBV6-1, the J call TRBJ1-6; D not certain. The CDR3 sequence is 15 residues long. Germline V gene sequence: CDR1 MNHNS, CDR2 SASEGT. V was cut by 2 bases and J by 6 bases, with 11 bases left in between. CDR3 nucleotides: TGTGCCAGCAGTGAAATCGCGCAGTTTAATTCACCCCTCCACTTT. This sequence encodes CASSEIAQFNSPLHF.

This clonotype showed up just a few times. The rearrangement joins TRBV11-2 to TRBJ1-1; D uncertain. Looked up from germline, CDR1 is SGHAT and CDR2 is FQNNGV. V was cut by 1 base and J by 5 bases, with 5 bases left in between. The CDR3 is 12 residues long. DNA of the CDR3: TGTGCCAGCAGCTTAGGGTGGACTGAAGCTTTCTTT. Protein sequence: CASSLGWTEAFF.

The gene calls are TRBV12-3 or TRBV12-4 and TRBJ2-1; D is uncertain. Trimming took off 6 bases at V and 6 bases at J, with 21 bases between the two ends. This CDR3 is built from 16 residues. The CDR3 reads CASSYRPGLFTNEQFF. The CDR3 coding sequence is TGTGCCAGCAGCTACCGACCCGGTCTGTTTACCAATGAGCAGTTCTTC.

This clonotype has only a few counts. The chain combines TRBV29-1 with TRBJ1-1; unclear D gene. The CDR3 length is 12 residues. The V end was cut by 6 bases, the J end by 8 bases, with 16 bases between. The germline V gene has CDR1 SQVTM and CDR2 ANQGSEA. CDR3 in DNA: TGCAGCGTCCCGGGCCCCGGTTTGGAAGCTTTCTTT. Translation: CSVPGPGLEAFF.

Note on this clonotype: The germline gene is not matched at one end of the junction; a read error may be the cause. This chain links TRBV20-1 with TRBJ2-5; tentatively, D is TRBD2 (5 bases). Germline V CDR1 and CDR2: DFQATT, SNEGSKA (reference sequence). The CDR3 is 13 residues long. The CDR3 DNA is TGCAGTGCTAGAGATGCTAGCACAGCTACCCTGTACTTC. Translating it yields CSARDASTATLYF.